The following is a T cell receptor (beta chain) sequence with its context. Its antigen is undetermined. This specimen belongs to a study of identifying expanded T cells in peripheral blood. The table came from immunoSEQ multiplex PCR; TCRdb's copy has only in-frame clones and leaves some out. The repertoire has approximately 100,000 clones, 80% to 90% of them found once; the top ten carry about 17%. Study-level results: Differentially abundant clones: 0.95 to 1.5 between replicates, 15 to 17 at roughly 13 days, roughly 18 at four.

The receptor comes from a person aged 18 to 69 in good health. Sequencing was carried out using blood.

The CDR3 here is CASKTGNTEAFF. For the CDR3, the DNA is TGTGCCAGTAAAACCGGGAACACTGAAGCTTTCTTT. V and J are TRBV19 and TRBJ1-1, with D hard to call. Germline V CDR1 and CDR2: LNHDA, SQIVND (reference sequence). CDR3 size: 12 residues. The V end lost 7 bases, the J end lost 1 base, and 7 bases lay between the germline ends.